Sequencing of this TCR beta chain was carried out in a study of blood T cell repertoires in COVID-19. Here immunoSEQ multiplex PCR was the method, and the copy in TCRdb shows in-frame clones only, minus some. The sample contains some 180,000 clones, roughly 90% of which appear only once. Seattle researchers signed up patients amid active infection and tracked them longitudinally. The CDR3 has 15 amino acids. CDR1 SEHNR and CDR2 FQNEAQ come from the germline V gene (reference sequence). Trimming took 5 bases from V and 2 from J; bases not matched to a gene: 5. The clonotype originates from a man aged 50 to 59 with COVID-19, enrolled during active disease. The sample was peripheral blood. The gene calls are TRBV7-9 and TRBJ1-1, with 10 bases lining up with TRBD1. In DNA, the CDR3 is TGTGCCAGCAGCGCCCTGACAGGGGGCAACACTGAAGCTTTCTTT. This sequence encodes CASSALTGGNTEAFF.